Listed below are T cell receptor beta chains from one sample, sequenced in a study of cytomegalovirus exposure and HLA in healthy donors. Assay used: immunoSEQ multiplex PCR; TCRdb lists only in-frame clones, some missing. The table lists about 150,000 clones, 70% to 90% of them singletons, with about 2.7% in the top ten. Input material: PBMCs. Receptors originate from a man in his late teens or twenties in good health and CMV-seronegative. The CDR3 runs from the conserved cysteine through the conserved F or W. D genes are given only for firm matches. Size values are once, few and many counts, or a class for expanded clones, and some rows have none.

len: 13; v_gene: TRBV30; j_gene: TRBJ2-3; d_gene: TRBD2; abundance: few; CDR3nt: TGTGCCTGGAGTCTAAGCGGGGGCCCTACGCAGTATTTT; CDR3aa: CAWSLSGGPTQYF
len: 13; v_gene: TRBV7-9; j_gene: TRBJ1-1; d_gene: .; abundance: .; CDR3nt: TGTGCCAGCGGTGGGGCGATGAACACTGAAGCTTTCTTT; CDR3aa: CASGGAMNTEAFF
len: 13; v_gene: TRBV11-2; j_gene: TRBJ2-2; d_gene: .; abundance: .; CDR3nt: TGTGCCAGCAGCTTACACGGGGGCGGGGAGCTGTTTTTT; CDR3aa: CASSLHGGGELFF
len: 14; v_gene: TRBV5-1; j_gene: TRBJ2-1; d_gene: .; abundance: .; CDR3nt: TGCGCCAGCAGCTTGTCGGTAGCAGACAATGAGCAGTTCTTC; CDR3aa: CASSLSVADNEQFF
len: 15; v_gene: TRBV4-1; j_gene: TRBJ1-2; d_gene: .; abundance: few; CDR3nt: TGCGCCAGCAGCCAAGATCTCGCGGGGGTGTACGGCTACACCTTC; CDR3aa: CASSQDLAGVYGYTF
len: 16; v_gene: TRBV7-8; j_gene: TRBJ2-7; d_gene: .; abundance: once; CDR3nt: TGTGCCAGCAGCTTAGAGGAGATTAGTTGGGCCTACGAGCAGTACTTC; CDR3aa: CASSLEEISWAYEQYF
len: 15; v_gene: TRBV11-1; j_gene: TRBJ1-2; d_gene: TRBD1; abundance: .; CDR3nt: TGTGCCAGCAGTCAAGAGGGACAGCTTCGGGGTGGCTACACCTTC; CDR3aa: CASSQEGQLRGGYTF
len: 13; v_gene: TRBV28; j_gene: TRBJ1-2; d_gene: .; abundance: .; CDR3nt: TGTGCCAGCAGCCTCGGACAACGTTCGGGCTACACCTTC; CDR3aa: CASSLGQRSGYTF
len: 18; v_gene: TRBV11-2; j_gene: TRBJ2-2; d_gene: TRBD1; abundance: once; CDR3nt: TGTGCCAGCAGCTTTAGGTCGGGGACAGGGGAGAACACCGGGGAGCTGTTTTTT; CDR3aa: CASSFRSGTGENTGELFF
len: 14; v_gene: TRBV5-1; j_gene: TRBJ1-1; d_gene: .; abundance: .; CDR3nt: TGCGCCAGCAGCTCCCGGGACATAAACACTGAAGCTTTCTTT; CDR3aa: CASSSRDINTEAFF
len: 17; v_gene: TRBV10-3; j_gene: TRBJ2-7; d_gene: .; abundance: .; CDR3nt: TGTGCCATCAGTGAGTCTAAGGCAGGAGGGACTCTCTACGAGCAGTACTTC; CDR3aa: CAISESKAGGTLYEQYF
len: 16; v_gene: TRBV25-1; j_gene: TRBJ2-4; d_gene: TRBD1; abundance: .; CDR3nt: TGTGCCAGCAGTGAACGTGAGGGGGCCGGCTTAAACATTCAGTACTTC; CDR3aa: CASSEREGAGLNIQYF
len: 14; v_gene: TRBV28; j_gene: TRBJ1-5; d_gene: TRBD1; abundance: .; CDR3nt: TGTGCCAGCAGCCTCGACAGGGGAAGGCAGCCCCAGCATTTT; CDR3aa: CASSLDRGRQPQHF
len: 15; v_gene: TRBV7-2; j_gene: TRBJ2-7; d_gene: TRBD2; abundance: .; CDR3nt: TGTGCCAGCAGCTTGGAAGCGGGAGGGCCTTACGAGCAGTACTTC; CDR3aa: CASSLEAGGPYEQYF